This T cell receptor (beta chain) was sequenced in a study of CD8 T cell repertoires and HIV-1 epitope variants. To note about this clone: Its antigen is unknown.

The length of the CDR3 is 15 residues. V lost 4 bases to trimming and J lost 1 base; unmatched junction nucleotides: 4. Germline V gene sequence: CDR1 SEHNR, CDR2 FQNEAQ (reference sequence). This table comes from immunoSEQ multiplex PCR, and its TCRdb copy is limited to in-frame clones, with some not included. The sample carries several thousand clones, around 71% recorded once. The receptor's source is a male donor with HIV. The chain has TRBV7-9 and TRBJ2-3; 8 nucleotides line up with TRBD2. Sample: cultured CD8+ T cells derived from PBMCs. DNA of the CDR3: TGTGCCAGCAGCTCCCTGACTAGCGGCACAGATACGCAGTATTTT. Translated, it gives CASSSLTSGTDTQYF.